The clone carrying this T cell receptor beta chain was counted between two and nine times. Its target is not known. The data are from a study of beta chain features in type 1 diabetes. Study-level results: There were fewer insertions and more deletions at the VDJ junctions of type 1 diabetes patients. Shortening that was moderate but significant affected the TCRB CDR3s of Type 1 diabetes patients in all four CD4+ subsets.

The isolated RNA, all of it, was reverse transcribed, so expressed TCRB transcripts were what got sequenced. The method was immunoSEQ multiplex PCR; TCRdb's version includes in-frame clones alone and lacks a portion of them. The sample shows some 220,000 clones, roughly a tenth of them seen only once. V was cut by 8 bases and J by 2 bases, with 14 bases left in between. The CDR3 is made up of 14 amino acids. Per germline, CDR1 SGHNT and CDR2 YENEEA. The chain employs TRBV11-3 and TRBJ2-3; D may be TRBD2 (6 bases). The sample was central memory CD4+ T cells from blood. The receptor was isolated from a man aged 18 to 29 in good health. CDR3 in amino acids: CASALGGVTDTQYF. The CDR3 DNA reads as TGTGCCAGCGCCCTAGGCGGGGTCACAGATACGCAGTATTTT.